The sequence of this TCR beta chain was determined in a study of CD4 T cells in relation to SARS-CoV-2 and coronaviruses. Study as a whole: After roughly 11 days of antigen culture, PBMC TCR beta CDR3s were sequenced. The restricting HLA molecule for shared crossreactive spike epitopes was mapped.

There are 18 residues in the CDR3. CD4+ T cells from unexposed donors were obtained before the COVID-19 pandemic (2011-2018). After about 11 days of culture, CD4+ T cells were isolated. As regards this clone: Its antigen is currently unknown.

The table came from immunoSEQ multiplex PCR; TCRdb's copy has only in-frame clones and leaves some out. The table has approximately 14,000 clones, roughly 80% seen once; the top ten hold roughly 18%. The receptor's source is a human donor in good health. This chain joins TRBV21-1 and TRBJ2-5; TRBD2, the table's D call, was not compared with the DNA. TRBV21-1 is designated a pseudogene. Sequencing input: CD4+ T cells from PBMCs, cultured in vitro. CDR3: CASRRFGTSGRRQETQYF. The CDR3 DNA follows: TGTGCCAGCAGGAGGTTCGGGACTAGCGGGAGGCGTCAAGAGACCCAGTACTTC.